This TCR beta chain was captured by sequencing in a study of regulatory T cells in long-lasting Graves disease. Study conclusions and caveats: Thyroid tissue was not studied; only peripheral blood was.

V trimming: 8 bases; J trimming: 7 bases; junction bases outside the gene matches: 9. This CDR3 is built from 14 residues. Through Arm-PCR of CDR3 regions and iRepertoire HTBI primers, TCR beta libraries were built. TCRdb reprocessed the multiplex PCR reads via MiXCR and lists one record per CDR3 protein. The repertoire has about 500,000 distinct CDR3 sequences, 12% of them found once; the top ten carry around 10%. Time point denoted: newly diagnosed GD, antithyroid drugs for less than 3 months. PBMCs provided the RNA from which the TCR library was made. At least ten counts were recorded for this clonotype. The antigen remains undetermined. The sample also formed part of further work on T cells in Graves' hyperthyroidism and ophthalmopathy.

The input for sequencing was peripheral blood mononuclear cells (PBMCs), taken at new diagnosis, from a patient treated with antithyroid drugs. V gene TRBV12-3 or TRBV12-4 combines with J gene TRBJ2-1, with 9 nucleotides matching TRBD1. This TCR derives from a woman younger than 45 with Graves disease. The CDR3 region has the DNA TGTGCCAGCCGCGACAGGGGGTTCGCAAATGAGCAGTTCTTC. It codes for CASRDRGFANEQFF.